What follows are 11 T cell receptor beta chains derived from one specimen sequenced in a study of T cells in Graves' hyperthyroidism and ophthalmopathy. Researchers amplified the TCR beta CDR3 regions from RNA transcripts. HTBI primers were the set used in a first-round RT-PCR of the TCR CDR3. TCRdb independently ran MiXCR on the multiplex PCR reads; one entry per CDR3 protein. The sample lists about half a million distinct CDR3 sequences; less than 25% were seen once. The sequencing sample was made of blood. The receptors stem from a man aged 18 to 29 with Graves' hyperthyroidism.

Many counts were recorded for this clonotype. The V gene is TRBV28, the J gene TRBJ1-1; D is possibly TRBD1 (6 bases). Per germline, CDR1 MDHEN and CDR2 SYDVKM. The CDR3 runs 14 residues. V gave up 6 bases and J gave up 7 bases, with 18 bases separating them. CDR3 DNA: TGTGCCAGCAGATCGACAGGAAGTCTACTTGAAGCTTTCTTT. Translated: CASRSTGSLLEAFF.

This clonotype was seen many times. The rearrangement joins TRBV19 to TRBJ1-1; possibly TRBD1 for D (6 bases). Trimming took off 7 bases at V and 5 bases at J, with 20 bases between the two ends. The germline CDR1 and CDR2 sequences are LNHDA and SQIVND (reference sequence). CDR3 length equals 15 residues. CDR3 nucleotides: TGTGCCAGTACCCAAACAGGGTTGGCTTGGACTGAAGCTTTCTTT. It yields the protein CASTQTGLAWTEAFF.

The V call is TRBV28, the J call TRBJ2-7; 7 nucleotides line up with TRBD1. Germline V gene lookup returns CDR1 MDHEN and CDR2 SYDVKM. Trimming cost V 6 bases and J 3 bases; bases outside gene matches: 14. The CDR3 has 16 amino acids. The CDR3 region is CASRNWDRLSLYEQYF. The CDR3 nucleotides read TGTGCCAGCAGGAACTGGGACAGACTATCCCTCTACGAGCAGTACTTC.

There are many counts of this clonotype. V and J are TRBV15 and TRBJ2-5; perhaps TRBD1 as D (5 bases). CDR1 and CDR2 from the germline V gene are LNHNV and YYDKDF (reference sequence). This CDR3 spans 16 amino acids. V was clipped by 0 bases and J by 0 bases, with 11 bases between them. The CDR3 protein is CATSRDVRAHQETQYF. The CDR3 DNA reads TGTGCCACCAGCAGAGATGTCAGGGCCCACCAAGAGACCCAGTACTTC.

In this sample, this clonotype turned up a few times. The chain has TRBV9 and TRBJ2-5; D is perhaps TRBD1 or TRBD2 (7 bases each). The length of the CDR3 is 15 residues. The germline V gene encodes CDR1 SGDLS and CDR2 YYNGEE. With 3 bases removed from V and 5 bases from J, the gap between germline ends came to 17 bases. This chain's CDR3 is CASSELQGGGETQYF. CDR3 DNA sequence: TGTGCCAGCAGCGAACTTCAGGGGGGGGGCGAGACCCAGTACTTC. The whole variable domain, filled in from reference TRBV9 and TRBJ2-5, reads DSGVTQTPKHLITATGQRVTLRCSPRSGDLSVYWYQQSLDQGLQFLIQYYNGEERAKGNILERFSAQQFPDLHSELNLSSLELGDSALYFCASSELQGGGETQYFGPGTRLLVL.

This clonotype was observed many times. The chain has TRBV20-1 and TRBJ1-1; maybe TRBD1 (5 bases). The CDR3 runs 21 residues. V lost 1 base and J lost 0, with 30 bases in between. From germline, CDR1 is DFQATT and CDR2 SNEGSKA (reference sequence). This chain's CDR3 is CSARVGRDRDGLKSMNTEAFF. The CDR3 DNA reads TGCAGTGCTAGAGTTGGTCGAGACCGGGACGGCTTAAAATCGATGAACACTGAAGCTTTCTTT.

This clonotype was recorded at least ten times. The chain links TRBV5-1 to TRBJ1-2; maybe TRBD1 (5 bases). This CDR3 region has 16 residues. Germline V gives CDR1 SGHRS, CDR2 YFSETQ. Trimming removed 0 bases from V and 6 bases from J, with 18 bases in between. CDR3 sequence reads: CASSLDNPGRGDGYTF. CDR3 DNA sequence: TGCGCCAGCAGCTTGGATAACCCAGGGCGAGGGGATGGCTACACCTTC.

In this sample, this clonotype turned up many times. The chain joins TRBV6-1 to TRBJ2-1, with D possibly being TRBD1 (6 bases). The CDR3 is 17 amino acids. With 4 bases removed from V and 0 bases from J, the gap between germline ends came to 16 bases. CDR1 is MNHNS, CDR2 SASEGT, per germline. The CDR3 DNA reads TGTGCCAGCAGTGGACACCACAGGGCGAGCTCCTACAATGAGCAGTTCTTC. Translating gives CASSGHHRASSYNEQFF.

This clonotype has ten or more counts. The chain joins TRBV28 to TRBJ1-1, with TRBD1 matching 8 bases. The CDR3 extends over 14 amino acids. J was trimmed by 0 bases and V by 9 bases; bases with no gene match: 6. CDR1 MDHEN and CDR2 SYDVKM come from the germline V gene. The CDR3 region is CASLDRGMNTEAFF. The CDR3 DNA follows: TGTGCCAGTCTCGACAGGGGAATGAACACTGAAGCTTTCTTT.

As to this clonotype: Compared with germline, one end of the junction differs, possibly owing to a read error. This chain uses TRBV5-1 with TRBJ1-1; D not resolved. Per the germline V gene, CDR1 is SGHRS and CDR2 is YFSETQ. The CDR3 is 13 residues long. CDR3 sequence (DNA): TGCGCCAGCAGCTTGGAACTTAACACTGGAGCTTTCTTT. It codes for CASSLELNTGAFF.

The chain employs TRBV5-1 and TRBJ2-7; possibly TRBD2 for D (5 bases). The V and J ends lost 2 bases and 2 bases respectively, with 11 bases between them. Germline-derived CDR1 and CDR2 are SGHRS and YFSETQ. This CDR3 comprises 14 residues. CDR3 nucleotide sequence: TGCGCCAGCAGCTTTGGCCGGGATACCTACGAGCAGTACTTC. Translating it yields CASSFGRDTYEQYF.